This T cell receptor beta chain is from a study of shared clonotypes between healthy human individuals. The study, taken as a whole, reports: In having few donors, the study represented limited genetic and exposure-history diversity.

There are 12 residues in the CDR3. Germline loops: CDR1 MNHEY, CDR2 SVGAGI. Sequencing was performed with immunoSEQ multiplex PCR; in TCRdb, only in-frame clones are kept and a portion is missing. Here the sample spans about 2.4 million clones, roughly 93% being singletons. With respect to this clone: Its antigen remains unknown.

The sample taken for sequencing was naive CD4+ T cells from PBMCs. Stated subset: CD45RA+ positively selected. This clonotype was obtained from a man younger than 35 in good health. Some clones in this sample may be carry-over from other donors' samples. The J gene is TRBJ1-5, the V gene TRBV6-5; D is undetermined. For the CDR3, the DNA is TGTGCTGTCGGGAGGGAGGGCCAGCCCCAGCATTTT. It codes for CAVGREGQPQHF.